A selection of T cell receptor beta chains follows, all from one sample in a study of CD8 T cells in Susac syndrome. From the immunoSEQ multiplex PCR reads, TCRdb called clonotypes with MiXCR, one entry per CDR3 protein. The sample includes some 110,000 distinct CDR3 sequences, 85% to 95% of them seen just once. What was sequenced was CD4+ T cells from PBMCs. These receptors came from a human donor with multiple sclerosis. CDR3s include the opening cysteine and the closing phenylalanine or tryptophan. The order of the fields is clone size, J gene, V gene, D gene, CDR3 protein, CDR3 DNA. D genes are given only for firm matches. A clone size is listed for some rows: how often the clone was seen (once, few, many), or a class if it is expanded.

abundance: -
j_gene: TRBJ2-7
v_gene: TRBV7-9
d_gene: -
CDR3aa: CASSLTPGQFGGEQYF
CDR3nt: TGTGCCAGCAGCCTAACCCCAGGACAGTTTGGCGGGGAGCAGTACTTC

abundance: -
j_gene: TRBJ1-6
v_gene: TRBV7-7
d_gene: -
CDR3aa: CASSLALGSPLHF
CDR3nt: TGTGCCAGCAGCTTAGCGTTAGGTTCACCCCTCCACTTT

abundance: -
j_gene: TRBJ2-2
v_gene: TRBV9
d_gene: -
CDR3aa: CASSVESSGELFF
CDR3nt: TGTGCCAGCAGCGTAGAGAGTAGCGGGGAGCTGTTTTTT

abundance: -
j_gene: TRBJ2-5
v_gene: TRBV4-2
d_gene: TRBD2
CDR3aa: CASSQEEAGVGTQYF
CDR3nt: TGTGCCAGCAGCCAAGAGGAAGCGGGGGTGGGGACCCAGTACTTC

abundance: -
j_gene: TRBJ2-5
v_gene: TRBV4-3
d_gene: TRBD2
CDR3aa: CASSQGNSGGWETQYF
CDR3nt: TGCGCCAGCAGCCAAGGAAATAGCGGGGGCTGGGAGACCCAGTACTTC

abundance: -
j_gene: TRBJ2-7
v_gene: TRBV7-2
d_gene: -
CDR3aa: CASSLVFGWGANYEQYF
CDR3nt: TGTGCCAGCAGCTTAGTCTTTGGCTGGGGGGCTAACTACGAGCAGTACTTC

abundance: -
j_gene: TRBJ2-3
v_gene: TRBV7-9
d_gene: -
CDR3aa: CASSIGAGITDTQYF
CDR3nt: TGTGCCAGCAGCATTGGGGCGGGGATCACAGATACGCAGTATTTT

abundance: -
j_gene: TRBJ2-3
v_gene: TRBV15
d_gene: -
CDR3aa: CATSRGQGTDTQYF
CDR3nt: TGTGCCACCAGCAGAGGACAGGGCACAGATACGCAGTATTTT

abundance: -
j_gene: TRBJ1-1
v_gene: TRBV27
d_gene: TRBD1
CDR3aa: CASSSRTGAAFF
CDR3nt: TGTGCCAGCAGTTCAAGGACAGGGGCGGCTTTCTTT

abundance: -
j_gene: TRBJ1-6
v_gene: TRBV5-1
d_gene: -
CDR3aa: CASSAQGESPLHF
CDR3nt: TGCGCCAGCTCAGCCCAGGGAGAGTCACCCCTCCACTTT

abundance: -
j_gene: TRBJ2-3
v_gene: TRBV5-6
d_gene: -
CDR3aa: CASSLGTLRSTDTQYF
CDR3nt: TGTGCCAGCAGCTTGGGGACCCTCCGGAGCACAGATACGCAGTATTTT

abundance: -
j_gene: TRBJ1-2
v_gene: TRBV9
d_gene: -
CDR3aa: CASSGGRGYTF
CDR3nt: TGTGCCAGCAGCGGGGGGAGAGGCTACACCTTC

abundance: -
j_gene: TRBJ2-7
v_gene: TRBV5-4
d_gene: TRBD2
CDR3aa: CASSRTSGGLSISYEQYF
CDR3nt: TGTGCCAGCAGCCGGACTAGCGGGGGGCTCTCCATCTCCTACGAGCAGTACTTC

abundance: -
j_gene: TRBJ2-7
v_gene: TRBV6-2/TRBV6-3
d_gene: -
CDR3aa: CASSYSKGTSRYEQYF
CDR3nt: TGTGCCAGCAGTTACTCGAAGGGTACTAGCCGGTACGAGCAGTACTTC

abundance: -
j_gene: TRBJ1-4
v_gene: TRBV4-1
d_gene: -
CDR3aa: CASSQGTLATNEKLFF
CDR3nt: TGCGCCAGCAGCCAAGGGACTCTTGCAACTAATGAAAAACTGTTTTTT

abundance: few
j_gene: TRBJ2-7
v_gene: TRBV30
d_gene: -
CDR3aa: CARSNRGSNYEQYF
CDR3nt: TGTGCCCGGAGCAATAGGGGAAGTAACTACGAGCAGTACTTC

abundance: -
j_gene: TRBJ2-4
v_gene: TRBV27
d_gene: -
CDR3aa: CASSQQNSQAKNIQYF
CDR3nt: TGTGCCAGCAGCCAACAGAATAGTCAAGCCAAAAACATTCAGTACTTC

abundance: -
j_gene: TRBJ2-7
v_gene: TRBV20-1
d_gene: -
CDR3aa: CSARQGYEQYF
CDR3nt: TGCAGTGCTAGACAGGGCTACGAGCAGTACTTC

abundance: -
j_gene: TRBJ1-3
v_gene: TRBV20-1
d_gene: -
CDR3aa: CSARPGVGNTIYF
CDR3nt: TGCAGTGCTAGACCCGGGGTTGGAAACACCATATATTTT

abundance: -
j_gene: TRBJ1-2
v_gene: TRBV27
d_gene: -
CDR3aa: CASRSPAGGDYGYTF
CDR3nt: TGTGCCAGCAGATCCCCTGCTGGGGGGGACTATGGCTACACCTTC

abundance: -
j_gene: TRBJ2-1
v_gene: TRBV6-1
d_gene: -
CDR3aa: CASRGGDNYNEQFF
CDR3nt: TGTGCCAGCAGGGGAGGGGACAACTACAATGAGCAGTTCTTC

abundance: -
j_gene: TRBJ2-3
v_gene: TRBV29-1
d_gene: TRBD2
CDR3aa: CSGGGSTDTQYF
CDR3nt: TGCAGCGGGGGGGGTAGCACAGATACGCAGTATTTT

abundance: -
j_gene: TRBJ1-2
v_gene: TRBV2
d_gene: -
CDR3aa: CASTPDRTHGYTF
CDR3nt: TGTGCCAGCACTCCTGACAGGACCCATGGCTACACCTTC

abundance: -
j_gene: TRBJ1-2
v_gene: TRBV29-1
d_gene: -
CDR3aa: CSVEDLNRLGYTF
CDR3nt: TGCAGCGTTGAAGATCTGAACAGGCTGGGCTACACCTTC

abundance: -
j_gene: TRBJ2-1
v_gene: TRBV4-1
d_gene: -
CDR3aa: CASSQVIAPQGPYNEQFF
CDR3nt: TGCGCCAGCAGCCAAGTGATTGCCCCTCAGGGCCCTTACAATGAGCAGTTCTTC

abundance: -
j_gene: TRBJ1-5
v_gene: TRBV5-1
d_gene: -
CDR3aa: CASSLQGFSNQPQHF
CDR3nt: TGCGCCAGCAGCTTACAGGGTTTCAGCAATCAGCCCCAGCATTTT

abundance: -
j_gene: TRBJ2-1
v_gene: TRBV9
d_gene: -
CDR3aa: CASSDGGTYNEQFF
CDR3nt: TGTGCCAGCAGCGACGGGGGCACCTACAATGAGCAGTTCTTC

abundance: -
j_gene: TRBJ1-1
v_gene: TRBV5-1
d_gene: -
CDR3aa: CASSWGTLRDSEAFF
CDR3nt: TGCGCCAGCAGCTGGGGGACATTAAGGGATAGTGAAGCTTTCTTT

abundance: once
j_gene: TRBJ2-1
v_gene: TRBV12-3/TRBV12-4
d_gene: -
CDR3aa: CASSPSRYGHEQFF
CDR3nt: TGTGCCAGCAGCCCTTCGCGGTATGGGCATGAGCAGTTCTTC

abundance: -
j_gene: TRBJ2-3
v_gene: TRBV7-2
d_gene: -
CDR3aa: CASSLMYGYRTDTQYF
CDR3nt: TGTGCCAGCAGCTTAATGTATGGCTACCGCACAGATACGCAGTATTTT

abundance: -
j_gene: TRBJ1-2
v_gene: TRBV9
d_gene: -
CDR3aa: CASSVGHLNYGYTF
CDR3nt: TGTGCCAGCAGCGTAGGCCACCTTAACTATGGCTACACCTTC

abundance: -
j_gene: TRBJ1-3
v_gene: TRBV4-2
d_gene: -
CDR3aa: CASSQDLPGRISGNTIYF
CDR3nt: TGTGCCAGCAGCCAAGATCTCCCGGGACGGATCTCTGGAAACACCATATATTTT

abundance: -
j_gene: TRBJ2-3
v_gene: TRBV13
d_gene: -
CDR3aa: CASSLYDGGRSTDTQYF
CDR3nt: TGTGCCAGCAGCTTATATGACGGGGGACGGAGCACAGATACGCAGTATTTT

abundance: -
j_gene: TRBJ1-1
v_gene: TRBV5-6
d_gene: TRBD1
CDR3aa: CASRQESGTGNTEAFF
CDR3nt: TGTGCCAGCAGGCAAGAATCCGGGACAGGCAACACTGAAGCTTTCTTT

abundance: -
j_gene: TRBJ1-4
v_gene: TRBV4-3
d_gene: TRBD1
CDR3aa: CASSRIGDRPEKLFF
CDR3nt: TGCGCCAGCAGCCGCATTGGGGACAGGCCCGAAAAACTGTTTTTT

abundance: -
j_gene: TRBJ2-4
v_gene: TRBV27
d_gene: -
CDR3aa: CASSIGQKNIQYF
CDR3nt: TGTGCCAGCAGTATCGGACAGAAAAACATTCAGTACTTC

abundance: -
j_gene: TRBJ2-7
v_gene: TRBV20-1
d_gene: -
CDR3aa: CSATAGGTPEQYF
CDR3nt: TGCAGTGCTACGGCAGGTGGTACTCCTGAGCAGTACTTC

abundance: -
j_gene: TRBJ1-2
v_gene: TRBV12-3/TRBV12-4
d_gene: -
CDR3aa: CASSLARGGYTF
CDR3nt: TGTGCCAGCAGTTTAGCGCGGGGTGGCTACACCTTC

abundance: -
j_gene: TRBJ2-2
v_gene: TRBV7-2
d_gene: -
CDR3aa: CASSGGLMSTGELFF
CDR3nt: TGTGCCAGCAGCGGAGGTTTAATGAGCACCGGGGAGCTGTTTTTT

abundance: -
j_gene: TRBJ1-2
v_gene: TRBV10-3
d_gene: -
CDR3aa: CAIRLGQEYGYTF
CDR3nt: TGTGCCATCAGGCTGGGACAAGAGTACGGCTACACCTTC

abundance: once
j_gene: TRBJ2-7
v_gene: TRBV9
d_gene: TRBD2
CDR3aa: CASSAGGNEQYF
CDR3nt: TGTGCCAGCAGCGCCGGGGGGAACGAGCAGTACTTC

abundance: -
j_gene: TRBJ1-1
v_gene: TRBV20-1
d_gene: TRBD1
CDR3aa: CSATPGGNTEAFF
CDR3nt: TGCAGTGCTACCCCAGGGGGTAACACTGAAGCTTTCTTT

abundance: -
j_gene: TRBJ2-2
v_gene: TRBV20-1
d_gene: -
CDR3aa: CSARGSGTTGELFF
CDR3nt: TGCAGTGCTAGAGGTTCAGGGACCACCGGGGAGCTGTTTTTT